The rows below give T cell receptor beta chains drawn from one sample of a study of PD-1 blockade in classical Hodgkin lymphoma. TCRdb's copy holds only in-frame clones and misses some; the assay was immunoSEQ multiplex PCR. The repertoire holds some 86,000 clones, 90% seen once, with about 2.9% in the top ten. The source was peripheral blood mononuclear cells (PBMCs), collected before the fourth cycle of nivolumab. These receptors came from a human donor with classical Hodgkin lymphoma. Each CDR3 is given with its conserved first and last residue. The D gene is left open where the match is weak. Size values are once, few and many counts, or a class for expanded clones, and some rows have none.

v_gene	j_gene	abundance	d_gene	CDR3nt	CDR3aa
TRBV9	TRBJ2-2	-	TRBD1	TGTGCCAGCAGCCTTCAGGGGGACGGCGGGGAGCTGTTTTTT	CASSLQGDGGELFF
TRBV6-5	TRBJ2-3	-	-	TGTGCCAGCAGTTACGAGGGAACTAGCACAGATACGCAGTATTTT	CASSYEGTSTDTQYF
TRBV6-4	TRBJ2-3	-	TRBD2	TGTGCCAGCAGCCAAGATATGAGCGGGGGGACCGATACGCAGTATTTT	CASSQDMSGGTDTQYF
TRBV27	TRBJ2-6	-	-	TGTGCCAGCAGTTTAAGGGCAGGTGTTGGCTCTGGGGCCAACGTCCTGACTTTC	CASSLRAGVGSGANVLTF
TRBV30	TRBJ2-2	once	-	TGTGCCTGGAGTGTACTCACCGGGGAGCTGTTTTTT	CAWSVLTGELFF
TRBV6-6	TRBJ1-5	-	-	TGTGCCAGCAGTTCCGGATTGAGGAACAATCAGCCCCAGCATTTT	CASSSGLRNNQPQHF
TRBV11-2	TRBJ2-1	-	-	TGTGCCAGCAGCTTGGTTAGGGGCTCCTACAATGAGCAGTTCTTC	CASSLVRGSYNEQFF
TRBV5-8	TRBJ1-2	-	-	TGTGCCAGCAGCTTGGGTGTGTTTAACTATGGCTACACCTTC	CASSLGVFNYGYTF
TRBV7-9	TRBJ2-2	-	-	TGTGCCAGCAGCTTACGGGACATACGTTCGAACACCGGGGAGCTGTTTTTT	CASSLRDIRSNTGELFF
TRBV19	TRBJ1-4	once	-	TGTGCCAGTAGTATAGATCTGACCTTAAATGAAAAACTGTTTTTT	CASSIDLTLNEKLFF
TRBV11-2	TRBJ1-6	-	TRBD1	TGTGCCAGCAGCTTCGGACAGGGGGGTAATTCACCCCTCCACTTT	CASSFGQGGNSPLHF
TRBV4-2	TRBJ1-5	-	TRBD1	TGTGCCAGCAGCCAAGACGGGACAGAGAATCAGCCCCAGCATTTT	CASSQDGTENQPQHF
TRBV19	TRBJ2-2	-	-	TGTGCCAGTAGTATCACCGGGGAGCTGTTTTTT	CASSITGELFF
TRBV10-2	TRBJ2-1	-	-	TGCGCCAGCAGTGAGTCTGTTCGGATCAATGAGCAGTTCTTC	CASSESVRINEQFF
TRBV30	TRBJ2-3	-	TRBD2	TGTGCCTGGAGTCCCGGACTAGAGCGCACAGATACGCAGTATTTT	CAWSPGLERTDTQYF
TRBV7-6	TRBJ2-2	-	-	TGTGCCAGCAGCTTACGGCAGGCGAACACCGGGGAGCTGTTTTTT	CASSLRQANTGELFF
TRBV7-8	TRBJ1-2	few	-	TGTGCCAGCAGCTTAGGGGGTTATATGTATGGCTACACCTTC	CASSLGGYMYGYTF
TRBV19	TRBJ1-1	-	TRBD1	TGTGCCACTGGACAGGGGATGAACACTGAAGCTTTCTTT	CATGQGMNTEAFF
TRBV2	TRBJ2-7	few	TRBD1	TGTGCCAGCACCCGGGACAGCTCCTACGAGCAGTACTTC	CASTRDSSYEQYF
TRBV27	TRBJ2-7	-	-	TGTGCCAGCACCCCCCGAGGGGTGGGGGACGAGCAGTACTTC	CASTPRGVGDEQYF
TRBV10-3	TRBJ1-2	once	-	TGTGCCATCAGTGAGCCCCTACCCAGTAACTATGGCTACACCTTC	CAISEPLPSNYGYTF
TRBV13	TRBJ2-7	-	-	TGTGCCAGCAGTTCTGGAGCTTCCTACGAGCAGTACTTC	CASSSGASYEQYF
TRBV18	TRBJ1-1	-	TRBD1	TGTGCCAGCTCCCTTGACAGGGATCTTGGTGAAGCTTTCTTT	CASSLDRDLGEAFF
TRBV7-9	TRBJ2-7	-	-	TGTGCCAGCAGCCTTACCTTCGGCCAGGAGATCTCCTACGAGCAGTACTTC	CASSLTFGQEISYEQYF
TRBV9	TRBJ2-5	-	TRBD2	TGTGCCAGCAGCTCTTCTAGCGGGGGAGCAGAGACCCAGTACTTC	CASSSSSGGAETQYF
TRBV5-4	TRBJ1-2	-	-	TGTGCCAGCAGCCCAGGTTCGGCAGGAATAATCCATGGCTACACCTTC	CASSPGSAGIIHGYTF